The clone carrying this TCR beta chain was found a few times. Its antigen is undetermined. The data were obtained in a study of T cells in Graves' hyperthyroidism and ophthalmopathy. Study-level points and caveats: From stable hyperthyroidism, ophthalmopathy was separated by a 13 V-J model.

CDR3 length: 14 residues. With 4 bases clipped from V and 5 bases from J, the junction kept 6 bases outside the gene matches. The V gene's germline CDR1 is MNHEY and CDR2 SVGAGI. Amplified regions were TCR beta CDR3 sequences from RNA transcripts. An initial round of RT-PCR targeting the TCR CDR3 relied on the HTBI primer set. TCRdb recomputed calls from the multiplex PCR reads with MiXCR, one row per CDR3 protein. The repertoire consists of roughly 700,000 distinct CDR3 sequences, with 35% occurring once and the leading ten covering less than 35%. V and J are TRBV6-5 and TRBJ2-5; 8 bases are shared with TRBD1. The sample was blood. This TCR came from a middle-aged woman with Graves' hyperthyroidism. The CDR3 protein is CASSFQGAWETQYF. In DNA form, the CDR3 reads TGTGCCAGCAGTTTTCAGGGGGCTTGGGAGACCCAGTACTTC.